The rows below give T cell receptor beta chains drawn from one sample of a study of blood T cells in healthy people across ages. TCRdb redid the calling of the 5' RACE reads with MiXCR, one entry per CDR3 protein. The sample carries about 570,000 distinct CDR3 sequences, approximately 27% recorded once. The sequenced material came from blood. The receptors shown here come from a woman aged 65 to 85 in good health. Both conserved end residues are part of each CDR3. Fields, in order: J gene, D gene, V gene, clone size, CDR3 protein, CDR3 DNA. A D gene is named only where the DNA matches it firmly. Expanded clones get a size class; other rows say once, few or many, or leave the size out.

TRBJ2-7,.,TRBV6-2/TRBV6-3,few,CASSYPLGVTTYEQYF,TGTGCCAGCAGTTACCCCCTCGGCGTAACCACCTACGAGCAGTACTTC
TRBJ1-2,.,TRBV7-3,few,CASSFLRGAAHGYTF,TGTGCCAGCAGCTTTCTTCGGGGGGCGGCCCATGGCTACACCTTC
TRBJ2-1,TRBD2,TRBV4-1,.,CASSQGLAGAANSEQFF,TGCGCCAGCAGCCAAGGACTAGCGGGGGCGGCTAATAGTGAGCAGTTCTTC
TRBJ1-6,.,TRBV7-9,.,CASTSQGVNNSPLHF,TGTGCCAGCACTTCACAGGGAGTTAATAATTCACCCCTCCACTTT
TRBJ2-7,.,TRBV27,few,CASSFRGIGGEQYF,TGTGCCAGCAGTTTTCGAGGGATTGGCGGCGAGCAGTACTTC
TRBJ2-5,.,TRBV5-1,few,CASSFVAQTLETQYF,TGCGCCAGCAGCTTTGTCGCACAGACATTAGAGACCCAGTACTTC
TRBJ1-2,.,TRBV20-1,.,CSARDRGGKRTGGYTF,TGCAGTGCTAGAGATAGAGGGGGAAAAAGAACAGGTGGCTACACCTTC
TRBJ1-2,.,TRBV19,few,CASTGPTKRGYTF,TGTGCCAGTACTGGCCCCACTAAACGTGGCTACACCTTC
TRBJ1-2,.,TRBV25-1,.,CASRGTDGNYGYTF,TGTGCCAGCAGGGGGACGGACGGCAACTATGGCTACACCTTC
TRBJ1-1,.,TRBV20-1,.,CSATFQTGVEAFF,TGCAGTGCCACCTTCCAGACAGGCGTCGAAGCTTTCTTT
TRBJ2-2,.,TRBV29-1,.,CSVVAQGGELFF,TGCAGCGTTGTAGCTCAAGGCGGGGAGCTGTTTTTT
TRBJ1-4,.,TRBV29-1,.,CSVEESTNEKLFF,TGCAGCGTTGAGGAAAGCACTAATGAAAAACTGTTTTTT
TRBJ1-2,.,TRBV27,few,CASSFGGTRGYTF,TGTGCCAGCAGTTTCGGAGGCACTAGGGGCTACACCTTC
TRBJ1-2,.,TRBV27,.,CASSLQGSGFYGYTF,TGTGCCAGCAGTTTACAGGGATCCGGATTCTATGGCTACACCTTC
TRBJ1-2,.,TRBV19,.,CASNVGDTRANYGYTF,TGTGCCAGTAATGTTGGGGATACTCGGGCTAACTATGGCTACACCTTC